This T cell receptor (beta chain) was identified during a study of CD8+ T cells in alopecia areata listed by TCRdb under 2018. For the study in its entirety: High-throughput TCRbeta sequencing was used to examine T cell clonal expansion in alopecia areata in both the C3H/HeJ mouse model and human patients. RNA came from the PAXgene miRNA kit for fixed scalp, the miRNeasy kit for PBMCs, and the RNeasy kit for mouse skin. On the human side, TCRbeta sequencing was run on scalp tissue and on sorted CD4+ and CD8+ peripheral blood T cells from healthy controls and from alopecia areata patients with either patchy or totalis/universalis disease. Clonality in the scalp was compared among normal scalp (n=4), patchy alopecia areata scalp (n=8), and alopecia totalis/universalis scalp (n=8). immunoSEQ multiplex PCR using 35 Vbeta forward primers and 13 Jbeta reverse primers was used to amplify TCRbeta CDR3 regions. Points the paper makes about the study in general: Shared TCR sequences between patients were less evident than in mice, which may be partly attributable to HLA diversity in the patient population. Unlike mouse skin, where gammadelta T cells dominate, normal human skin contains resident alphabeta T cells that get sequenced too, which complicates analysis of the scalp TCR repertoire. Higher clonality and more expanded CD8+ clones were observed in lesional scalp than in normal scalp, particularly in alopecia totalis/universalis, a finding suggestive of antigenic drive.

The junction shows trimming of 2 bases on V and 7 bases on J, plus 12 bases between the germline ends. The CDR3 contains 14 residues, cysteine and phenylalanine counted. Only CDR3 DNA is held: 42 bases, read in frame from base 1. Looking up the germline V gene yields CDR1 SGHTA and CDR2 FQGNSA. The library relied on the immunoSEQ multiplex PCR assay. For TCR sequencing, RNA was extracted from every sample and reverse transcribed into cDNA to serve as template. SuperScript III was used to make first-strand cDNA, primed with a 2:1 mix of oligo-dT and random hexamers. A synthetic immune receptor repertoire was used to assess amplification bias, and residual bias was removed computationally. The original pipeline was this. After raw reads were preprocessed to remove errors, the CDR3 was defined following IMGT conventions as running from the conserved cysteine to phenylalanine. Clonality was computed as 1 minus the Shannon entropy, with the entropy normalized by log2 of the number of productive unique TCRs. Whether each scalp clone was CD4 or CD8 was inferred by checking scalp TCRbeta sequences against the CD4 and CD8 repertoires from sorted blood. As stored in TCRdb, this immuneACCESS dataset retains in-frame rearrangements with V and J assigned. A fraction of the clones does not appear; measured against another copy, unresolved V genes explain less than half of the discrepancy, and the remainder lacks a known reason. The D gene and trimming were derived from the DNA, and the V and J assignments and clone size from that table. A total of roughly 120,000 clones appear in this sample, roughly 66% of them only once. Of the sample, around 2.8% is held by the ten largest clones.

This clone came up a few times. Its specific antigen is unknown. The sample holds no much larger clone one base away, and base qualities are not on file. PBMCs were isolated by density centrifugation and stained for CD3, CD4 and CD8, after which CD4+ and CD8+ T cells were sorted on a FACSAria. Scalp biopsies and blood samples were provided by unaffected controls. The TCR originated in a human donor in good health. The sequence joins TRBV7-2 to TRBJ2-1; the D element could tentatively be TRBD1 or TRBD2, as 6 bases agree for each. The sequenced sample was CD4+ T cells sorted from blood. At the DNA level, the sequence is TGTGCCAGCAGCTTACCGGGGGCGGGGAATGAGCAGTTCTTC. Its coded protein is CASSLPGAGNEQFF.